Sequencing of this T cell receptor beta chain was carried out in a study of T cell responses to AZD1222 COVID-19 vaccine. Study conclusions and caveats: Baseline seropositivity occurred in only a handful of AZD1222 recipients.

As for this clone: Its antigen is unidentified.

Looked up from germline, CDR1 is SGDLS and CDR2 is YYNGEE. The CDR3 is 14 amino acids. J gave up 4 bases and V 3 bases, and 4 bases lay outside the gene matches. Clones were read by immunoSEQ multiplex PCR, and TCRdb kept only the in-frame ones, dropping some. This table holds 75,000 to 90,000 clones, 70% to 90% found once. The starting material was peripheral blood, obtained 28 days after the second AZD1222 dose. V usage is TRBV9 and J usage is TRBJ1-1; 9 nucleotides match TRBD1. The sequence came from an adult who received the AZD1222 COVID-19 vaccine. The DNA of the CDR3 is TGTGCCAGCAGCGACGGGACAGGGATCACTGAAGCTTTCTTT. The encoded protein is CASSDGTGITEAFF.